This T cell receptor beta chain was captured by sequencing in a study of identical twins. Study observations and caveats: In monozygotic twins, models underestimated the sharing of out-of-frame TCR alpha.

Germline CDR1 SGHAT, CDR2 FQNNGV. V lost 1 base, J lost 6 bases, and 16 bases lay in between. CDR3 length: 15 amino acids. This clonotype was seen a handful of times. The antigen remains undetermined. Template switching introduced a universal primer site, and the cDNA bore unique molecular identifiers. TCRdb re-derived calls from the 5' RACE reads in MiXCR, one entry per CDR3 protein. Here the sample spans some 660,000 distinct CDR3 sequences, more than 6.5% being singletons. The same sample was also used in a study of yellow fever vaccine responses in identical twins.

The source of this sequence is a young woman in good health. Sequencing was done on a sample of PBMCs. The genes are TRBV11-2 and TRBJ2-7, with D possibly being TRBD1 (6 bases). CDR3 coding DNA: TGTGCCAGCAGCTTAGCTCAGGGGTCCGGGCGCGAGCAGTACTTC. It is translated as CASSLAQGSGREQYF.